Listed below are T cell receptor beta chains from one sample, sequenced in a study of cytomegalovirus exposure and HLA in healthy donors. Data came from immunoSEQ multiplex PCR; TCRdb stores just in-frame clones and leaves some out. Here the sample spans some 160,000 clones, about three quarters being singletons. The sequencing sample was made of PBMCs. All receptors derive from a woman aged 25 to 39 in good health and CMV-seronegative. CDR3s include the opening cysteine and the closing phenylalanine or tryptophan. A D gene is named only where the DNA matches it firmly. The size entry is marked missing in some rows and otherwise reads once, few, many or a size class.

>TRBJ2-7|NA|TRBV12-5|TRBD1
TGTGCTAGTGGTTTGGTACCGGGACAGGGGGCCTACGAGCAGTACTTC
CASGLVPGQGAYEQYF
>TRBJ2-4|NA|TRBV11-2|TRBD2
TGTGCCAGCAGCTCCCTGGTCCGACTAGCGGAAAACATTCAGTACTTC
CASSSLVRLAENIQYF
>TRBJ2-2|NA|TRBV18|TRBD2
TGTGCCAGCTCACCAGCGACTAGCGGGGGGGCCTCTCCCGGGGAGCTGTTTTTT
CASSPATSGGASPGELFF
>TRBJ1-2|once|TRBV7-3|TRBD1
TGTGCCAGCAGCCCGGGACACAGGGGAATTGCCACCTTC
CASSPGHRGIATF
>TRBJ1-3|NA|TRBV6-6|TRBD1
TGTGCCAGCAGTATCCGGGACAGGGGCTCTGGAAACACCATATATTTT
CASSIRDRGSGNTIYF
>TRBJ1-2|NA|TRBV2|NA
TGTGCCAGCAGTGATAGGGGTCAGGGCTACACCTTC
CASSDRGQGYTF
>TRBJ1-2|NA|TRBV4-2|TRBD1
TGTGCCAGCAGCCAGGGGACAGGCAACTATGGCTACACCTTC
CASSQGTGNYGYTF
>TRBJ1-5|NA|TRBV28|NA
TGTGCCAGCAGTTTGGTGACCCGGAGGAACCAGCCCCAGCATTTT
CASSLVTRRNQPQHF
>TRBJ2-7|NA|TRBV7-2|NA
TGTGCCAGCAGCTTAGCCAGGGAGGATTGCCGAAAGCAGTACTTC
CASSLAREDCRKQYF
>TRBJ1-2|NA|TRBV27|NA
TGTGCCAGCAGTTTATCGTTTACAGGGAACTATGGCTACACCTTC
CASSLSFTGNYGYTF
>TRBJ2-6|NA|TRBV5-1|TRBD1
TGCGCCAGCAGCTTGGGGACAGGTAGGGAAGGGGCCAACGTCCTGACTTTC
CASSLGTGREGANVLTF
>TRBJ2-3|NA|TRBV29-1|TRBD2
TGCAGCGTGGGCGGGGGAGGGGATAATGCAGATACGCAGTATTTT
CSVGGGGDNADTQYF
>TRBJ2-5|NA|TRBV15|TRBD2
TGTGCCACCAGCAGTTGGGTCGGAATCGGCGAGCGGGGGAAAGAGACCCAGTACTTC
CATSSWVGIGERGKETQYF
>TRBJ1-2|NA|TRBV5-8|NA
TGTGCCAGCAGCTTGTTAGTGTCGAACTATGGCTACACCTTC
CASSLLVSNYGYTF
>TRBJ2-1|NA|TRBV10-1|TRBD1
TGCGCCAGCAGTGTAAGTCCGGGACAGGGAACCAATGAGCAGTTCTTC
CASSVSPGQGTNEQFF
>TRBJ2-2|NA|TRBV18|TRBD1
TGTGCCAGCTCACACTCCGTAGACAGGGGGGAAGACACCGGGGAGCTGTTTTTT
CASSHSVDRGEDTGELFF
>TRBJ2-2|NA|TRBV6-4|NA
TGTGCCAGCAGTCGGGACACCGACACCGGGGAGCTGTTTTTT
CASSRDTDTGELFF
>TRBJ2-2|NA|TRBV5-1|NA
TGCGCCAGCAGCTTTCCTCCCAAGCTCGGGGAGCTGTTTTTT
CASSFPPKLGELFF
>TRBJ2-2|NA|TRBV2|TRBD1
TGTGCCAGCACCATTGGACAGGGAACGAACACCGGGGAGCTGTTTTTT
CASTIGQGTNTGELFF
>TRBJ2-1|NA|TRBV6-4|TRBD1
TGTGCCAGCAGTGACTCCGGGACAGGGTACAATGAGCAGTTCTTC
CASSDSGTGYNEQFF
>TRBJ2-7|NA|TRBV5-1|TRBD1
TGCGCCAGCAGTAGGGACAGGGGCTACGAGCAGTACTTC
CASSRDRGYEQYF
>TRBJ2-1|once|TRBV5-1|NA
TGCGCCAGCAGCCCAGCCGCGGGTGAGCAGTTCTTC
CASSPAAGEQFF
>TRBJ1-2|NA|TRBV30|TRBD1
TGTGCCTGGAGTCCCTTGGGACAGGCCTATGGCTACACCTTC
CAWSPLGQAYGYTF
>TRBJ1-3|NA|TRBV7-6|TRBD1
TGTGCCAGCAGCTTAGGTACAGGGGTTCAAGGAAACACCATATATTTT
CASSLGTGVQGNTIYF
>TRBJ1-1|few|TRBV6-1|NA
TGTGCCAGCAGTGACCGGCAGGCGAACACTGAAGCTTTCTTT
CASSDRQANTEAFF